What follows are 8 T cell receptor beta chains derived from one specimen sequenced in a study of T cells in Graves' hyperthyroidism and ophthalmopathy. RNA transcripts were the template for amplifying TCR beta CDR3 regions. HTBI primers were the set used in a first-round RT-PCR of the TCR CDR3. TCRdb reprocessed the multiplex PCR reads with MiXCR, giving one entry per CDR3 protein. Among about 840,000 distinct CDR3 sequences, roughly 37% were seen once, and the ten largest hold 8.9%. The source material was blood. Receptors were obtained from a man between 18 and 35 years old with Graves' hyperthyroidism.

This clonotype appeared many times. V and J are TRBV24-1 and TRBJ2-7, with TRBD2 matching 10 bases. Trimming at V came to 5 bases and at J to 6 bases, leaving 6 bases not matched to a gene. This CDR3 has 14 residues. Looked up from germline, CDR1 is KGHDR and CDR2 is SFDVKD. In nucleotides, the CDR3 is TGTGCCACCAGTGCCACTAGCGGGAACGGCGAGCAGTACTTC. As protein: CATSATSGNGEQYF.

Worth noting for this clonotype: Sequence at one end of the junction differs from germline and may be a read error. V and J are TRBV6-5 and TRBJ1-2; D may be TRBD1 (5 bases). This CDR3 has 12 residues. CDR1 is MNHEY, CDR2 SVGAGI, per germline. CDR3 in amino acids: CAISQGAYGYTF. In nucleotides, the CDR3 is TGTGCCATCAGTCAAGGGGCCTATGGCTACACCTTC.

This clonotype turned up a few times. The J gene is TRBJ2-7, the V gene TRBV4-1; the match to TRBD2 covers 7 bases. This CDR3 is 11 amino acids long. Looked up from germline, CDR1 is MGHRA and CDR2 is YSYEKL. V lost 1 base to trimming and J lost 11 bases; unmatched junction nucleotides: 2. CDR3: CASSQGRGKYF. The CDR3 DNA is TGCGCCAGCAGCCAAGGGCGGGGGAAGTACTTC.

This clonotype was seen more than once but under ten times. This sequence joins TRBV12-3 or TRBV12-4 and TRBJ2-7; 9 nucleotides align to TRBD1. The trim removed 6 bases at V and 2 bases at J, leaving 5 bases unmatched. The length of the CDR3 is 14 residues. The CDR3 reads CASRTGTGTYEQYF. As DNA, the CDR3 is TGTGCCAGCAGGACCGGGACAGGGACCTACGAGCAGTACTTC.

In this sample, this clonotype turned up many times. The chain combines TRBV12-3 or TRBV12-4 with TRBJ1-6, with D possibly being TRBD1 (5 bases). With 5 bases removed from V and 8 bases from J, the gap between germline ends came to 19 bases. CDR3 length: 16 amino acids. The CDR3 sequence: CASSPLGGRVDSPLHF. The CDR3 DNA reads as TGTGCCAGCAGTCCCCTCGGGGGAAGGGTGGATTCACCCCTCCACTTT.

The genes are TRBV7-9 and TRBJ1-6; possibly TRBD1 for D (6 bases). V lost 5 bases to trimming and J lost 3 bases, with 14 bases between them. The germline V gene encodes CDR1 SEHNR and CDR2 FQNEAQ (reference sequence). The CDR3 consists of 16 residues. This CDR3 reads CASSPRGTNYNSPLHF. The CDR3 coding sequence is TGTGCCAGCAGCCCCAGGGGAACTAACTATAATTCACCCCTCCACTTT.

Many counts were recorded for this clonotype. This chain uses TRBV9 with TRBJ2-5; D gene ambiguous. The CDR3 spans 13 residues. The V gene lost 3 bases and the J gene lost 5 bases, with 11 bases spanning the gap. Germline loops: CDR1 SGDLS, CDR2 YYNGEE. The CDR3 DNA is TGTGCCAGCAGCGCCCCGCCCTACGAGACCCAGTACTTC. The encoded protein is CASSAPPYETQYF.

This clonotype was counted many times. The CDR3 DNA sequence: TGCAGTGCTAGAGACGTGGGTCGGTCCTACGAGCAGTACTTC. Protein product: CSARDVGRSYEQYF. V and J are TRBV20-1 and TRBJ2-7; D not certain. The CDR3 has 14 residues. V lost 0 bases, J lost 1 base, and 10 bases lay in between. Germline CDR1 DFQATT, CDR2 SNEGSKA (reference sequence).